This entry is about one T cell receptor (beta chain). This sample was taken from a study of CD8 T cells in Susac syndrome. About 0.45 to 1 ug RNA was reverse transcribed with random hexamers. One entry per CDR3 protein, called by TCRdb with MiXCR from the immunoSEQ multiplex PCR reads. This table holds around 180,000 distinct CDR3 sequences, approximately 95% found once. The CDR3 has 15 residues. J gave up 6 bases and V 2 bases, and 8 bases lay outside the gene matches. The sequencing input was CD8+ T cells from PBMCs. This clonotype originated in a human donor with multiple sclerosis. The chain employs TRBV23-1 and TRBJ2-7, with 9 bases lining up with TRBD1. TRBV23-1 is recorded as an ORF, its role being uncertain. The CDR3 spells CASSQPSGTGFEQYF. The CDR3 DNA sequence: TGCGCCAGCAGTCAACCCTCCGGGACAGGGTTCGAGCAGTACTTC.